The 26 T cell receptor beta chains in this list originate from one sample, sequenced in a study of T-cell memory formation after mild COVID-19. MiXCR, run by TCRdb on the 5' RACE reads, gives a single entry per CDR3 protein. The table shows 150,000 to 200,000 distinct CDR3 sequences, with approximately 10% occurring only once. The material sequenced was PBMCs or a T cell subset sorted from them (not recorded which). Receptors were obtained from a man aged 18 to 30 who had mild COVID-19 (a few samples of this study predate the infection). Cell type and time point are not known.

This clonotype occurred a few times. The V call is TRBV20-1, the J call TRBJ1-5; no definite D call. Between the trimmed V and J ends, which lost 6 bases and 6 bases, there was a span of 15 bases. Germline lookup yields CDR1 DFQATT and CDR2 SNEGSKA (reference sequence). The length of the CDR3 is 13 residues. This CDR3 is CSAQPRGGQPQHF. The CDR3 DNA sequence: TGCAGTGCCCAACCCCGAGGAGGTCAGCCCCAGCATTTT.

This clonotype appeared a few times. The rearrangement links TRBV18 to TRBJ1-4; D not certain. Germline-derived CDR1 and CDR2 are KGHSH and LQKENI. V was pared by 6 bases and J by 5 bases, with 4 bases between. The CDR3 totals 11 residues. CDR3 nucleotides: TGTGCCAGCTCGCGCAATGAAAAACTGTTTTTT. As protein: CASSRNEKLFF.

This clonotype was recorded a few times. The chain has TRBV20-1 and TRBJ1-5, with D possibly matching TRBD1 (5 bases). This CDR3 contains 13 residues. V gave up 6 bases and J gave up 7 bases, with 16 bases separating them. The V gene's germline CDR1 is DFQATT and CDR2 SNEGSKA (reference sequence). As DNA, the CDR3 is TGCAGTGCCCCCTCCGGGGGATGGCAGCCCCAGCATTTT. Translation gives CSAPSGGWQPQHF.

This clonotype was observed a handful of times. The V gene is TRBV3-1, the J gene TRBJ2-5, with 9 nucleotides matching TRBD2. CDR1 and CDR2 from the germline V gene are LGHDT and YNNKEL (reference sequence). The V segment lost 2 bases and the J segment 0 bases; nucleotides outside the gene matches: 7. This CDR3 is 17 amino acids long. CDR3 sequence reads: CASSQRSSGGYQETQYF. The CDR3 DNA reads as TGTGCCAGCAGCCAAAGGTCGAGCGGGGGGTACCAAGAGACCCAGTACTTC.

This clonotype was seen a few times. The rearrangement joins TRBV20-1 to TRBJ2-1, with TRBD2 matching over 8 bases. Germline loops: CDR1 DFQATT, CDR2 SNEGSKA (reference sequence). The junction had 13 bases not matched to a gene; V was cut back by 6 bases and J by 3 bases. This CDR3 spans 16 amino acids. This CDR3 reads CSAGRTRGGIYNEQFF. In DNA form, the CDR3 reads TGCAGTGCCGGGCGGACCCGGGGGGGCATCTACAATGAGCAGTTCTTC.

The chain carries TRBV27 and TRBJ2-3; D unresolved. CDR3 length: 13 amino acids. The germline V gene encodes CDR1 MNHEY and CDR2 SMNVEV (reference sequence). Trimming took off 8 bases at V and 1 base at J, with 10 bases between the two ends. CDR3 coding DNA: TGTGCCAGCGGCAACCGTGGCACAGATACGCAGTATTTT. This codes for CASGNRGTDTQYF.

The rearrangement links TRBV12-2 to TRBJ2-5; the table's D call TRBD1 went unverified against the DNA. TRBV12-2 corresponds to a pseudogene. CDR3 size: 12 residues. CDR3 sequence reads: CASRLQGETQYF. In DNA form, the CDR3 reads TGTGCAAGTCGCTTACAGGGAGAGACCCAGTACTTC.

J is TRBJ2-5 and V is TRBV7-2; D remains unclear. CDR3 length equals 12 residues. Germline CDR1 is SGHTA and CDR2 is FQGNSA. Trimming stripped 5 bases from V and 5 bases from J, with 9 bases between. CDR3 nucleotides: TGTGCCAGCAGCCCGCTGGTGGAGACCCAGTACTTC. It translates to CASSPLVETQYF.

The gene calls are TRBV5-4 and TRBJ2-3; D remains unclear. The V gene's germline CDR1 is SGHNT and CDR2 YYREEE (reference sequence). The CDR3 loop spans 14 amino acids. The V end lost 0 bases, the J end lost 4 bases, and 9 bases lay between the germline ends. CDR3 bases: TGTGCCAGCAGCTTGGTGTCATCGGCAGATACGCAGTATTTT. It specifies CASSLVSSADTQYF. The entire variable domain, with the rest obtained from reference TRBV5-4 and TRBJ2-3, is as follows: ETGVTQSPTHLIKTRGQQVTLRCSSQSGHNTVSWYQQALGQGPQFIFQYYREEENGRGNFPPRFSGLQFPNYSSELNVNALELDDSALYLCASSLVSSADTQYFGPGTRLTVL.

This clonotype showed up just a few times. The chain has TRBV7-3 and TRBJ2-2; tentatively, D is TRBD1 or TRBD2 (5 bases each). Germline V gives CDR1 SGHTA, CDR2 FQGTGA. The CDR3 covers 15 residues. Trimming took off 5 bases at V and 1 base at J, with 11 bases between the two ends. CDR3: CASSTGTVNTGELFF. The CDR3 nucleotides read TGTGCCAGCAGCACCGGGACGGTGAACACCGGGGAGCTGTTTTTT.

The table lists this clonotype with many counts. CDR3 nucleotide sequence: TGTGCCAGCAGCTTAGCGACAGGAATCTACGAGCAGTACTTC. Protein product: CASSLATGIYEQYF. V and J are TRBV7-2 and TRBJ2-7, with D maybe TRBD1 (6 bases). There are 14 residues in the CDR3. Trimming shortened V by 0 bases and J by 3 bases, and 9 bases separated the two germline ends. The germline CDR1 and CDR2 sequences are SGHTA and FQGNSA.

This clonotype was observed many times. V gene TRBV3-1 combines with J gene TRBJ2-3; tentative D call: TRBD1 (8 bases). Germline CDR1 and CDR2: LGHDT and YNNKEL (reference sequence). Trimming left V 4 bases short and J 4 bases short, with 21 bases between. CDR3 length: 17 amino acids. The CDR3 region has the DNA TGTGCCAGCAGCCTCTACCTAGGACAGGGAGGGTCAGATACGCAGTATTTT. Translated: CASSLYLGQGGSDTQYF.

The table lists this clonotype with many counts. V is TRBV5-1 and J is TRBJ1-1, with 8 bases identical to TRBD1. CDR1 and CDR2 (germline): SGHRS, YFSETQ. V was pared by 0 bases and J by 4 bases, with 2 bases of the junction left unmatched. CDR3 length: 14 amino acids. Here the CDR3 DNA reads TGCGCCAGCAGCTTGGGCGGGACAGGCACTGAAGCTTTCTTT. Translating gives CASSLGGTGTEAFF.

The V gene is TRBV4-1, the J gene TRBJ1-2; no firm D call. Deletions cut 4 bases from V and 2 bases from J, with 11 bases between. Looked up from germline, CDR1 is MGHRA and CDR2 is YSYEKL. This CDR3 region has 14 residues. The CDR3 region is CASSRDPGNYGYTF. CDR3 coding DNA: TGCGCCAGCAGCCGAGATCCGGGCAACTATGGCTACACCTTC.

The table lists this clonotype with a few counts. The chain is built from TRBV5-1 and TRBJ2-5; 7 nucleotides agree with TRBD1. This CDR3 spans 15 amino acids. V trimming: 0 bases; J trimming: 1 base; junction bases outside the gene matches: 3. Germline V CDR1 and CDR2: SGHRS, YFSETQ. CDR3 protein: CASSLATGPQETQYF. The CDR3, as DNA: TGCGCCAGCAGCTTGGCGACAGGGCCCCAAGAGACCCAGTACTTC. The full variable domain, completed using reference TRBV5-1 and TRBJ2-5, is KAGVTQTPRYLIKTRGQQVTLSCSPISGHRSVSWYQQTPGQGLQFLFEYFSETQRNKGNFPGRFSGRQFSNSRSEMNVSTLELGDSALYLCASSLATGPQETQYFGPGTRLLVL.

This clonotype has more than one count but fewer than ten. This chain connects TRBV4-2 to TRBJ2-2; D remains ambiguous. Trimming shortened V by 1 base and J by 5 bases, and 17 bases separated the two germline ends. CDR1 and CDR2 from the germline V gene are LGHNA and YNFKEQ. The CDR3 sequence is 17 residues long. Here the CDR3 reads CASSQGISPVRTGELFF. The DNA for the CDR3 is TGTGCCAGCAGCCAAGGGATCTCCCCGGTCCGTACCGGGGAGCTGTTTTTT.

This clonotype was picked up a small number of times. The CDR3 here is CASSLFPSSYNEQFF. In DNA form, the CDR3 reads TGCGCCAGCAGCTTGTTCCCGAGCTCCTACAATGAGCAGTTCTTC. The chain links TRBV5-1 to TRBJ2-1; unclear D gene. Germline lookup yields CDR1 SGHRS and CDR2 YFSETQ. The CDR3 has 15 residues. V was shortened by 1 base and J by 0 bases, with 8 bases between the two germline ends.

The sample holds one count of this clonotype. This rearrangement joins TRBV7-3 to TRBJ1-2; D is unclear. V gave up 7 bases and J gave up 4 bases, with 13 bases separating them. The CDR3 contains 13 residues. Germline V CDR1 and CDR2: SGHTA, FQGTGA. CDR3 coding DNA: TGTGCCAGCACGACGGGTCCGGGCTATGGCTACACCTTC. This codes for CASTTGPGYGYTF.

The chain is built from TRBV11-2 and TRBJ2-5; D may be TRBD1 or TRBD2 (6 bases each). The ends were cut back, 0 bases at V and 1 base at J, with 15 bases in the middle. The CDR3 is 17 residues long. Germline V gene data show CDR1 as SGHAT and CDR2 as FQNNGV. CDR3: CASSLDRGGLSQETQYF. CDR3 coding DNA: TGTGCCAGCAGCTTAGATCGAGGGGGGCTATCCCAAGAGACCCAGTACTTC.

CDR3 residues: CASSDVAAYEQYF. The DNA of the CDR3 is TGTGCCAGTAGTGACGTGGCAGCCTACGAGCAGTACTTC. The rearrangement links TRBV19 to TRBJ2-7; D is unclear. V dropped 5 bases and J dropped 2 bases, with 10 bases sitting between them. Germline loops: CDR1 LNHDA, CDR2 SQIVND (reference sequence). The CDR3 has 13 residues.

The chain recombines TRBV12-3 or TRBV12-4 with TRBJ1-2; TRBD1 is a possible D gene (5 bases). This CDR3 is 14 amino acids long. V lost 2 bases and J lost 4, with 11 bases in between. The chain's CDR3 is CASSLQLQGYGYTF. The CDR3 region has the DNA TGTGCCAGCAGTTTACAGCTTCAGGGCTATGGCTACACCTTC.

This sequence joins TRBV9 and TRBJ1-2; TRBD1 agrees at 7 bases. After removal of 2 bases from V and 4 bases from J, the junction contained 8 bases not matched to a gene. The CDR3 has 15 residues. Per germline, CDR1 SGDLS and CDR2 YYNGEE. CDR3 sequence: CASSVAEGGVYGYTF. CDR3 DNA sequence: TGTGCCAGCAGCGTGGCCGAAGGGGGCGTCTATGGCTACACCTTC.

This clonotype was detected ten times or more. The gene calls are TRBV5-1 and TRBJ1-1, with unresolved D. The CDR3 totals 13 residues. V lost 4 bases and J 3 bases, leaving 10 bases between the germline ends. The V gene's germline CDR1 is SGHRS and CDR2 YFSETQ. The CDR3 nucleotides are TGCGCCAGCAGCCCGGATCCACACACTGAAGCTTTCTTT. Translating it yields CASSPDPHTEAFF. The full variable domain, with the rest looked up from reference TRBV5-1 and TRBJ1-1, is KAGVTQTPRYLIKTRGQQVTLSCSPISGHRSVSWYQQTPGQGLQFLFEYFSETQRNKGNFPGRFSGRQFSNSRSEMNVSTLELGDSALYLCASSPDPHTEAFFGQGTRLTVV.

This clonotype was seen a handful of times. This chain connects TRBV2 to TRBJ2-1, with 9 nucleotides matching TRBD2. J gave up 12 bases and V 3 bases, and 6 bases lay outside the gene matches. This CDR3 region has 13 residues. In germline, CDR1 is SNHLY, CDR2 FYNNEI. As DNA, the CDR3 is TGTGCCAGCAGTGAGGGTGTAGCGGGGGTGCAGTTCTTC. It codes for CASSEGVAGVQFF.

This clonotype has a handful of counts. The V and J genes are TRBV9 and TRBJ2-3; tentatively, D is TRBD1 (6 bases). This CDR3 has 14 residues. Germline V CDR1 and CDR2: SGDLS, YYNGEE. V was pared by 6 bases and J by 2 bases, with 13 bases between. The DNA of the CDR3 is TGTGCCAGCACCCCGGACAGTTTCACAGATACGCAGTATTTT. Translating gives CASTPDSFTDTQYF.

This clonotype turned up a few times. The chain recombines TRBV30 with TRBJ1-5; no firm D call. Germline CDR1 GTSNPN, CDR2 SVGIG (reference sequence). The CDR3 spans 14 residues. The ends were cut back, 1 base at V and 4 bases at J, with 11 bases in the middle. The CDR3 DNA sequence: TGTGCCTGGAGTGCAACGGACGGGAATCAGCCCCAGCATTTT. It is translated as CAWSATDGNQPQHF.